This T cell receptor beta chain was found in a study of T cells in Graves' hyperthyroidism and ophthalmopathy (dated by TCRdb to about 2019). Notes on the research overall: Peripheral blood samples were taken at initial diagnosis, before any treatment was given. For training and testing, the 80 to 100 patients in the discovery cohort were randomly divided in a 7:3 ratio. Whether ophthalmopathy could be predicted prospectively was tested in an independent validation cohort made up of roughly 19 hyperthyroidism patients plus 17 patients who later progressed to ophthalmopathy. According to the paper, TCR Vbeta CDR3 sequencing was carried out on over 130 peripheral blood samples, which came from some 41 ophthalmopathy, approximately 78 hyperthyroidism and roughly 17 progressor patients. Following sampling, methimazole starting at 30 mg daily was given to hyperthyroidism patients, and high-dose intravenous methylprednisolone was given to ophthalmopathy patients. In addition, the study compared T-cell repertoires in thyroid tissue and in blood from six Graves' hyperthyroidism patients. TCR V-J signatures able to tell the groups apart were searched for in a discovery cohort of around 95 patients, of whom under 45 had Graves' ophthalmopathy and about 60 had stable Graves' hyperthyroidism.

TCR beta CDR3 regions were amplified from RNA transcripts. A first-round RT-PCR of the TCR CDR3 used the HTBI primer set with the Qiagen OneStep RT-PCR kit. A second multiplex PCR round built the libraries, followed by size selection and purification. Sequencing of the libraries was done on an Illumina HiSeq2000 using paired-end 100 bp reads. In the source study's methods: SOAPnuke was used to process the raw data, with reads discarded if the reads contained adapters or uncalled bases, had a mean Phred below 15, or lacked an exact constant-primer or identifier match. COPE v1.2.5 was used to merge the high-quality paired reads, and each unique nucleotide sequence was defined as a clonotype. MiTCR v1.1 was used to align clonotypes to the IMGT TRBV, TRBD and TRBJ reference segments. Analysis was restricted to V-J combinations with a frequency above 0.0001, which covered just over 98% of repertoires. The TCS score was defined as the ratio of F50 (clonal expansion) to E x V (chaos), calculated using BLOSUM62-based TCRdist between CDR3 peptides within each V-J. Welch's t-statistics and random forest reduced roughly 500 V-J features to 10 to 15, which were used in a naive Bayes classifier (R e1071). TCRdb handled the public reads itself, with Q25 trimming in fastp and clone calling in MiXCR, and kept productive beta chains. Rows are unified per CDR3 protein, each entry keeping the most common DNA and genes. The authors' filters were not applied to this entry. For this sample the table gives about 740,000 distinct CDR3 sequences, of which 12% to 15% were detected only once. The ten largest clones add up to about 10% of the sample.

This clonotype has at least ten counts. Its antigen is not yet known. No base quality values were provided; no much bigger clone lies one nucleotide off. Stable Graves' hyperthyroidism was defined as no progression to ophthalmopathy during 18 months of follow-up. Hyperthyroidism patients were newly diagnosed, had a disease duration of under 2 months, and were aged 18 to 65 years. Exclusion was applied to patients with uncontrolled infections, other autoimmune diseases, pregnancy or lactation. Diagnoses relied on clinical symptoms, serum thyroxine and TRAb, thyroid ultrasound and orbital computed tomography. PBMCs were isolated from about 10 ml of fresh peripheral blood by Ficoll-Paque density gradient centrifugation. Total RNA was extracted using Trizol reagent, and RNA quality was assessed on an Agilent 2100 Bioanalyzer. Summary of the overall study and its limitations: Most expanded thyroid clonotypes (frequency above 0.001) were also found in blood, which suggests that blood repertoires may mirror thyroid immune responses. In validation, progression to ophthalmopathy was predicted by the model with roughly 71% sensitivity and roughly 72% specificity, a median of about 6.8 months before onset. Ophthalmopathy was separated from stable hyperthyroidism by a 13 V-J signature model, with around 90% sensitivity and approximately 81% specificity obtained in cross-validation and 80%/75% obtained in testing. Sample size was not statistically predetermined, and investigators were not blinded to group allocation.

The CDR3 runs 13 amino acids, cysteine and phenylalanine included. Of the read, only the CDR3 DNA is kept; its 39 bases are in frame from base 1. V lost 6 bases and J lost 4 bases; the stretch between them is 11 bases long. Per the germline V gene, MNHNS is the CDR1 and SASEGT is the CDR2. The chain joins TRBV6-1 to TRBJ2-3; a tentative D match to TRBD2 spans 6 bases. The sample was blood. The sequence was obtained from a woman between 18 and 29 years old with Graves' hyperthyroidism. In nucleotide form, the sequence is TGTGCCAGCAGGACCGGGGGAGCAGATACGCAGTATTTT. It specifies CASRTGGADTQYF.